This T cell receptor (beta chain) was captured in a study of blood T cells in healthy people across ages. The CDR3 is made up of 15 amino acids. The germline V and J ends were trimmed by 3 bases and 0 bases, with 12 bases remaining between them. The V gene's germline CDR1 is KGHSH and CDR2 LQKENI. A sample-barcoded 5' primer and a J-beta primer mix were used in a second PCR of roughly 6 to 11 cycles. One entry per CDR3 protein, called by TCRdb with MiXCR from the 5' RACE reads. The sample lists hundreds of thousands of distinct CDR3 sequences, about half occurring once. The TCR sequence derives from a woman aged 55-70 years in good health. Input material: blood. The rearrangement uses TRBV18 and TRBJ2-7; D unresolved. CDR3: CASSPLDISSYEQYF. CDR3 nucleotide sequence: TGTGCCAGCTCACCCTTAGACATAAGCTCCTACGAGCAGTACTTC.